The present T cell receptor (beta chain) was sequenced within a study of control samples from healthy donors and cancer patients. Repertoires were generated with immunoSEQ multiplex PCR, while TCRdb's copy carries only in-frame clones and drops some. This sample carries about 160,000 clones, around 96% of them seen once, and the ten largest clones take about 8.5%. CDR1 SGHNT and CDR2 YYREEE come from the germline V gene (reference sequence). V lost 3 bases to trimming and J lost 7 bases; unmatched junction nucleotides: 11. This CDR3 comprises 16 residues. The sample was blood. This sequence joins TRBV5-4 and TRBJ2-1; 9 bases agree with TRBD2. The sequence was obtained from a woman aged 40 to 55 in good health. CDR3 sequence reads: CASSSPSGRSRNEQFF. The DNA of the CDR3 is TGTGCCAGCAGCTCCCCCAGCGGGAGGTCAAGGAATGAGCAGTTCTTC.